A selection of T cell receptor beta chains follows, all from one sample in a study of Graves' ophthalmopathy and Graves' hyperthyroidism. TCRdb reprocessed the multiplex PCR reads with MiXCR, giving one entry per CDR3 protein. This sample has around 1,200,000 distinct CDR3 sequences, with less than 45% found just once. The specimen was peripheral blood or thyroid tissue (not recorded which). The receptors were gathered from an adult man with Graves' hyperthyroidism. Each CDR3 is given with its conserved first and last residue. D genes are given only for firm matches. Size is stated for part of the rows, as once, few or many counts, or as a class when the clone is expanded.

TRBJ1-2,-,TRBV10-3,-,TGTGCCATCAGCTTGGGGGGGTCTAACTATGGCTACACCTTC,CAISLGGSNYGYTF
TRBJ1-6,TRBD1,TRBV20-1,many,TGCAGTGCTAGAGAGTCAGGACAGGGCAATTCACCCCTCCACTTT,CSARESGQGNSPLHF
TRBJ2-5,TRBD1,TRBV12-3/TRBV12-4,-,TGTGCCAGCAGTCAGGGGGCCATTCTTGAAGAGACCCAGTACTTC,CASSQGAILEETQYF
TRBJ2-7,-,TRBV7-9,many,TGTGCCAGCCGAAGTTCAGGGAGGCACGAGCAGTACTTC,CASRSSGRHEQYF
TRBJ1-1,-,TRBV10-3,many,TGTGCCAGCAGGGTGACACTTCTCACTGAAGCTTTCTTT,CASRVTLLTEAFF
TRBJ2-7,-,TRBV6-5,few,TGTGCCAGCAGTTACTCGAGGGGGGGCCTTGACGAGCAGTACTTC,CASSYSRGGLDEQYF
TRBJ1-5,-,TRBV7-2,many,TGTGCCAGCAGCTTCTCACAGGGTAGACAGCCCCAGCATTTT,CASSFSQGRQPQHF
TRBJ2-7,TRBD2,TRBV20-1,many,TGCAGTGCTAGAGAGGTAGCGGGAGCGGGGGAGCAGTACTTC,CSAREVAGAGEQYF
TRBJ2-7,TRBD1,TRBV7-2,many,TGTGCCAGCAGCGCCCCGACAGGGGGGTACGAGCAGTACTTC,CASSAPTGGYEQYF
TRBJ2-2,-,TRBV11-2,-,TGTGCCAGCAGCACACGGGGACCGACCGGGGAGCTGTTTTTT,CASSTRGPTGELFF
TRBJ2-7,TRBD1,TRBV10-2,-,TGCGCCAGCAGTGAGAGGACAGGGGCTGGAAGTTTGTACGAGCAGTACTTC,CASSERTGAGSLYEQYF
TRBJ2-4,-,TRBV29-1,-,TGCAGCGTTGCGGCAGGGGCCATTCAGTACTTC,CSVAAGAIQYF
TRBJ2-5,TRBD1,TRBV5-1,-,TGCGCCAGCAGCTTCGGAACGGGACAGGGGTACCAAGAGACCCAGTACTTC,CASSFGTGQGYQETQYF
TRBJ1-1,-,TRBV12-3/TRBV12-4,many,TGTGCCAGCAGTTTCGGCGGGGGGTGGACTGAAGCTTTCTTT,CASSFGGGWTEAFF
TRBJ2-5,-,TRBV7-8,-,TGTGCCAGCAGCTTTTCGGGCCGTGCGGGAAAAGAGACCCAGTACTTC,CASSFSGRAGKETQYF
TRBJ1-2,-,TRBV2,many,TGTGCCAGCAGTGACAGGGGCGGAAACTATGGCTACACCTTC,CASSDRGGNYGYTF
TRBJ2-2,TRBD1,TRBV7-8,-,TGTGCCAGCAGGTCTGGGACAGGGGTGGACACCGGGGAGCTGTTTTTT,CASRSGTGVDTGELFF
TRBJ1-3,-,TRBV6-5,few,TGTGCCAGCATACCGACGGAAAACTCTGGAAACACCATATATTTT,CASIPTENSGNTIYF
TRBJ2-2,TRBD2,TRBV29-1,many,TGCAGCGTGGCGGGACTAGCGGGAAGGCTTAGCACCGGGGAGCTGTTTTTT,CSVAGLAGRLSTGELFF
TRBJ1-6,TRBD1,TRBV7-8,-,TGTGCCAGCAGCTACATTCCAGGGGGCGGAGGCTCCTATAATTCACCCCTCCACTTT,CASSYIPGGGGSYNSPLHF
TRBJ2-3,TRBD2,TRBV20-1,-,TGCAGTGCCAGAGGGAGGGCCCTCGGCACAGATACGCAGTATTTT,CSARGRALGTDTQYF
TRBJ1-2,-,TRBV2,many,TGTGCCAGCAGTCCCCAGGGGTTAGGCTACACCTTC,CASSPQGLGYTF
TRBJ2-7,TRBD1,TRBV7-3,once,TGTGCCAGCAGCTTAGATCGGGTTGTGGGACAGGGGGGTCCCTCCTACGAGCAGTACTTC,CASSLDRVVGQGGPSYEQYF
TRBJ1-2,-,TRBV5-6,-,TGTGCCTGGAGTCATAAACAGGAATTTTATGGCTACACCTTC,CAWSHKQEFYGYTF
TRBJ1-1,-,TRBV25-1,many,TGTGCCAGCAGTGAATATAGGGGTACTGAAGCTTTCTTT,CASSEYRGTEAFF
TRBJ1-2,-,TRBV2,-,TGTGCCAGCAGGGTGAACACTGGCTACACCTTC,CASRVNTGYTF
TRBJ2-5,-,TRBV5-8,many,TGTGCCAGCAGTATTAGGCCCCAAGAGACCCAGTACTTC,CASSIRPQETQYF
TRBJ1-2,-,TRBV28,-,TGTGCCAGCAGTTTTTGGGCGGGAGGTAGCTACACCTTC,CASSFWAGGSYTF
TRBJ1-5,-,TRBV6-5,many,TGTGCCAGCACGTCCGGGAGCAATCAGCCCCAGCATTTT,CASTSGSNQPQHF
TRBJ1-5,TRBD1,TRBV2,many,TGTGCCACCGGACAGGGGGCTGGTCAGCCCCAGCATTTT,CATGQGAGQPQHF
TRBJ2-7,TRBD1,TRBV28,few,TGTGCCAGCAGTCAAAGGGACAGGGGTAACGAGCAGTACTTC,CASSQRDRGNEQYF
TRBJ2-5,TRBD2,TRBV10-2,many,TGTGCCAGCAGTCCGGCGGGAGAAGAGACCCAGTACTTC,CASSPAGEETQYF
TRBJ1-2,-,TRBV29-1,-,TGCAGCTTAGATGATAGTGGCTACACCTTC,CSLDDSGYTF
TRBJ1-2,-,TRBV7-9,-,TGTGCCAGCAGCTTAGGCGACCACAGAAACTATGGCTACACCTTC,CASSLGDHRNYGYTF
TRBJ1-3,TRBD1,TRBV7-9,few,TGTGCCAGCAGCTTAGATCAGGGGGTCTCTGGAAACACCATATATTTT,CASSLDQGVSGNTIYF
TRBJ2-7,TRBD2,TRBV19,few,TGTGCCAGTAGTAGGTGGGCATGGAGGACTAGCCTACCCGTCGAGCAGTACTTC,CASSRWAWRTSLPVEQYF
TRBJ2-7,TRBD1,TRBV5-6,-,TGTGCCAGCAGCTTGGGACAGGGTTTCCCCTCCTACGAGCAGTACTTC,CASSLGQGFPSYEQYF
TRBJ2-7,TRBD2,TRBV20-1,few,TGCAGTGCTAGAGATATTACTTGGGCGGGAGGATCAGACGAGCAGTACTTC,CSARDITWAGGSDEQYF
TRBJ1-1,TRBD1,TRBV7-9,few,TGTGCCAGCAGGAGGGGGCCCCCCGGGACACTGGAAGATAGCACTGAAGCTTTCTTT,CASRRGPPGTLEDSTEAFF
TRBJ1-2,-,TRBV4-1,-,TGCGCCAGCAGCCAGGATTCGGGGGGGACGGCTATGATCTATGGCTACACCTTC,CASSQDSGGTAMIYGYTF
TRBJ2-2,TRBD1,TRBV9,-,TGTGCCAGCAGCGGAGGGGGGACAGGGCGAGGCACCGGGGAGCTGTTTTTT,CASSGGGTGRGTGELFF
TRBJ1-5,TRBD1,TRBV12-3/TRBV12-4,many,TGTGCCAGTCAGGGGGCGCTTTTTCAGCCCCAGCATTTT,CASQGALFQPQHF
TRBJ1-1,-,TRBV20-1,many,TGCAGTGCTGATACAGGGTACACTGAAGCTTTCTTT,CSADTGYTEAFF
TRBJ1-5,-,TRBV19,-,TGTGCCAGTAGTATAGTGGGACGGAACTTCAATCAGCCCCAGCATTTT,CASSIVGRNFNQPQHF
TRBJ1-2,-,TRBV15,many,TGTGCCACCAGCGGACGACAGGACTATGGCTACACCTTC,CATSGRQDYGYTF
TRBJ2-6,-,TRBV19,-,TGTGCCAGCAGCTTATCTCAGGGGTTTTCTGGGGCCAACGTCCTGACTTTC,CASSLSQGFSGANVLTF
TRBJ2-6,-,TRBV7-2,few,TGTGCCAGCAGCTCAACGGGCAGCGCCCCTGGGGCCAACGTCCTGACTTTC,CASSSTGSAPGANVLTF
TRBJ1-1,-,TRBV18,few,TGTGCCAGCTCACCACCGAGTAGGGGAGCTGAAGCTTTCTTT,CASSPPSRGAEAFF
TRBJ1-3,-,TRBV2,many,TGTGCCAGCAGTGACGCGCGCGGGGACTCTGGAAACACCATATATTTT,CASSDARGDSGNTIYF
TRBJ2-7,-,TRBV4-2,few,TGTGCCAGCAGTTATCACGACAGCTTCGAGCAGTACTTC,CASSYHDSFEQYF
TRBJ2-5,-,TRBV7-9,-,TGTGCCAGCAGCTTCGGATCAGGGGACCAAGAGACCCAGTACTTC,CASSFGSGDQETQYF
TRBJ2-5,-,TRBV12-3/TRBV12-4,-,TGTGCCAGCAGTGTGGCGGGGACCCAGTGCTTC,CASSVAGTQCF
TRBJ2-1,-,TRBV2,-,TGTGCCAGCTGTGGGGAGTGGTCCTACAATGAGCAGTTCTTC,CASCGEWSYNEQFF
TRBJ1-6,-,TRBV7-6,-,TGTGCCGGCAGCTTAATTAGTCGGAGCTCCTATAATTCACCCCTCCACTTT,CAGSLISRSSYNSPLHF
TRBJ2-3,-,TRBV10-3,many,TGTGCCATCAGAACAGCTAGCACAGATACGCAGTATTTT,CAIRTASTDTQYF